Each of the 29 T cell receptor beta chains below was sequenced from the same sample in a study of T cell responses to AZD1222 COVID-19 vaccine. Sequencing was performed with immunoSEQ multiplex PCR; in TCRdb, only in-frame clones are kept and a portion is missing. The sample holds some 180,000 clones, roughly 91% seen once. This specimen was peripheral blood, taken 28 days after the second dose of the MenACWY control vaccine. The receptors derive from an adult who received the MenACWY meningococcal vaccine as a control.

The V gene is TRBV12-3 or TRBV12-4, the J gene TRBJ1-2; 9 bases are shared with TRBD1. This CDR3 spans 12 amino acids. V shed 6 bases, J shed 8 bases, and the junction held 4 bases outside the gene matches. CDR3 nucleotide sequence: TGTGCCAGCAGCCGGGACAGGGTCGGCTACACCTTC. Translated: CASSRDRVGYTF.

V and J are TRBV7-9 and TRBJ1-3, with TRBD1 as a possible D gene (5 bases). Germline CDR1 is SEHNR and CDR2 is FQNEAQ (reference sequence). Deletions cut 3 bases from V and 9 bases from J, with 12 bases between. The CDR3 contains 13 residues. The CDR3, as DNA: TGTGCCAGCAGCTTGTCCAGGGTAATCACCATATATTTT. Amino acid sequence: CASSLSRVITIYF. The full variable domain, its missing parts supplied by reference TRBV7-9 and TRBJ1-3, is DTGVSQNPRHKITKRGQNVTFRCDPISEHNRLYWYRQTLGQGPEFLTYFQNEAQLEKSRLLSDRFSAERPKGSFSTLEIQRTEQGDSAMYLCASSLSRVITIYFGEGSWLTVV.

The chain joins TRBV7-2 to TRBJ1-1; no firm D call. Trimming took 5 bases from V and 0 from J, leaving 10 bases between them. The CDR3 sequence is 14 residues long. CDR1 and CDR2 from the germline V gene are SGHTA and FQGNSA. CDR3 in amino acids: CASSPRVVNTEAFF. The CDR3 nucleotides are TGTGCCAGCAGCCCCCGGGTGGTGAACACTGAAGCTTTCTTT. The full variable domain, with the rest looked up from reference TRBV7-2 and TRBJ1-1, is GAGVSQSPSNKVTEKGKDVELRCDPISGHTALYWYRQSLGQGLEFLIYFQGNSAPDKSGLPSDRFSAERTGGSVSTLTIQRTQQEDSAVYLCASSPRVVNTEAFFGQGTRLTVV.

The chain employs TRBV7-7 and TRBJ1-5, with D unresolved. Germline CDR1 is SSHAT and CDR2 is FNYEAQ (reference sequence). This CDR3 comprises 19 residues. V lost 5 bases, J lost 4 bases, and 27 bases lay in between. Written as DNA, the CDR3 is TGTGCCAGCAGCCCTCGGACGGGCTGCCCAAGCGGTATGAATCAGCCCCAGCATTTT. Protein sequence: CASSPRTGCPSGMNQPQHF.

This sequence joins TRBV19 and TRBJ1-4, with D tentatively TRBD1 (6 bases). The CDR3 extends over 14 amino acids. V lost 4 bases, J lost 7 bases, and 13 bases lay in between. CDR1 is LNHDA and CDR2 is SQIVND in the germline V gene (reference sequence). The CDR3 bases are TGTGCCAGTAGTACACAGGGTCTGGCTGAAAAACTGTTTTTT. Encoded protein: CASSTQGLAEKLFF.

CDR3 DNA sequence: TGTGCCAGCTCGGACCTTTGGGGCCCCGAGCTACGGGAGACCCAGTACTTC. Translation gives CASSDLWGPELRETQYF. The chain is built from TRBV18 and TRBJ2-5, with D perhaps TRBD1 (5 bases). Trimming took 6 bases from V and 5 from J, leaving 25 bases between them. CDR1 and CDR2 from the germline V gene are KGHSH and LQKENI. The CDR3 is made up of 17 amino acids.

This chain uses TRBV2 with TRBJ1-1; D uncertain. The germline V gene encodes CDR1 SNHLY and CDR2 FYNNEI. Trimming removed 2 bases from V and 0 bases from J, with 7 bases in between. CDR3 length equals 14 residues. The CDR3 loop is CASSERPMNTEAFF. The CDR3 bases are TGTGCCAGCAGTGAAAGACCGATGAACACTGAAGCTTTCTTT.

The J gene is TRBJ1-5, the V gene TRBV7-9; D gene uncertain. Germline V gene sequence: CDR1 SEHNR, CDR2 FQNEAQ (reference sequence). The CDR3 totals 14 residues. Trimming left V 5 bases short and J 5 bases short, with 13 bases between. CDR3 DNA: TGTGCCAGCAGCCTCGAAAGCCTTTATCAGCCCCAGCATTTT. Translation: CASSLESLYQPQHF.

J is TRBJ1-3 and V is TRBV7-9; the D gene is possibly TRBD1 (5 bases). Per germline, CDR1 SEHNR and CDR2 FQNEAQ (reference sequence). The CDR3 runs 16 residues. V lost 0 bases and J 0 bases, leaving 9 bases between the germline ends. Written as DNA, the CDR3 is TGTGCCAGCAGCTTAGCGAGGGGTATCTCTGGAAACACCATATATTTT. This translates into CASSLARGISGNTIYF.

This chain links TRBV11-1 with TRBJ2-7, with D unclear. Germline V gene data show CDR1 as SGHAT and CDR2 as FQDESV (reference sequence). This CDR3 is 13 amino acids long. V shed 1 base and J shed 0 bases, with 4 bases lying between them. CDR3 loop: CASSLGHSYEQYF. As DNA, the CDR3 is TGTGCCAGCAGCTTAGGGCACTCCTACGAGCAGTACTTC.

The chain links TRBV30 to TRBJ2-7; 7 nucleotides line up with TRBD2. Germline values: CDR1 GTSNPN, CDR2 SVGIG (reference sequence). V lost 5 bases and J lost 5; bases outside the gene matches: 6. The CDR3 runs to 12 residues. In DNA form, the CDR3 reads TGTGCCTGGGGACGCGGGACTAACGAGCAGTACTTC. It translates to CAWGRGTNEQYF.

This clone was recorded a few times. The J gene is TRBJ1-1, the V gene TRBV19; TRBD1 is a possible D gene (5 bases). CDR3 length: 13 residues. Between the trimmed V and J ends, which lost 11 bases and 2 bases, there was a span of 15 bases. Germline V gives CDR1 LNHDA, CDR2 SQIVND (reference sequence). DNA of the CDR3: TGTGCCTCGCACCGGACATTCAACACTGAAGCTTTCTTT. It codes for CASHRTFNTEAFF.

This chain links TRBV3-1 (or the pseudogene TRBV3-2) with TRBJ2-2; tentatively, D is TRBD1 or TRBD2 (5 bases each). Trimming shortened V by 0 bases and J by 1 base, and 18 bases separated the two germline ends. CDR3 size: 19 residues. Germline CDR1 reads LGHDT; CDR2 reads YNNKEL (reference sequence). DNA of the CDR3: TGTGCCAGCAGCCAAGAGTCTTTATCGGGACCTAGGAACACCGGGGAGCTGTTTTTT. Translated, it gives CASSQESLSGPRNTGELFF.

V is TRBV19 and J is TRBJ1-5; D not resolved. The germline V gene encodes CDR1 LNHDA and CDR2 SQIVND (reference sequence). The CDR3 has 14 residues. With 3 bases removed from V and 5 bases from J, the gap between germline ends came to 11 bases. CDR3: CASSISGAYQPQHF. The CDR3 bases are TGTGCCAGTAGTATCTCGGGAGCTTATCAGCCCCAGCATTTT.

The rearrangement links TRBV13 to TRBJ1-1, with D possibly matching TRBD1 (6 bases). The CDR3 length is 12 residues. CDR1 and CDR2 (germline): PRHDT, FYEKMQ (reference sequence). V lost 6 bases and J lost 12, with 17 bases in between. In nucleotides, the CDR3 is TGTGCCAGCAGATACACCGGGACAAGGACTTTCTTT. Encoded protein: CASRYTGTRTFF.

J is TRBJ2-7 and V is TRBV11-3; 9 positions match TRBD1. Germline V gene lookup returns CDR1 SGHNT and CDR2 YENEEA. The CDR3 covers 13 residues. Losses at the gene ends were 6 bases for V and 6 bases for J; bases not matched to a gene: 6. DNA for the CDR3: TGTGCCAGCAGTCGAAGACAGGGGGGCGAGCAGTACTTC. This codes for CASSRRQGGEQYF.

The CDR3 spells CASRRGFGYTF. CDR3 sequence (DNA): TGTGCCAGTAGGAGAGGGTTCGGCTACACCTTC. The chain uses TRBV19 and TRBJ1-2; D not resolved. V was clipped by 6 bases and J by 8 bases, with 10 bases between them. CDR3 size: 11 residues. Germline V CDR1 and CDR2: LNHDA, SQIVND (reference sequence).

The rearrangement joins TRBV7-6 to TRBJ1-1, with D perhaps matching TRBD1 (6 bases). CDR3 size: 18 residues. V lost 2 bases to trimming and J lost 5 bases, with 24 bases between them. The germline V gene has CDR1 SGHVS and CDR2 FNYEAQ. The CDR3 loop is CASSLQGLQGGRGTEAFF. The CDR3 nucleotides read TGTGCCAGCAGCTTACAGGGATTACAGGGAGGGCGAGGAACTGAAGCTTTCTTT.

This chain joins TRBV29-1 and TRBJ1-1; unclear D gene. Germline CDR1 SQVTM, CDR2 ANQGSEA. The ends were cut back, 7 bases at V and 2 bases at J, with 11 bases in the middle. The CDR3 runs 12 residues. This CDR3 reads CSAWATNTEAFF. The DNA of the CDR3 is TGCAGCGCCTGGGCCACCAACACTGAAGCTTTCTTT.

The chain employs TRBV7-2 and TRBJ2-7; D possibly uses TRBD1 or TRBD2 (5 bases each). CDR3 length: 16 residues. The V and J ends lost 2 bases and 5 bases respectively, with 19 bases between them. Germline CDR1 and CDR2: SGHTA and FQGNSA. Written as DNA, the CDR3 is TGTGCCAGCAGCTTATCGTCTCGTGAGGGGTACCACGAGCAGTACTTC. This gives the protein CASSLSSREGYHEQYF.

The chain carries TRBV25-1 and TRBJ1-1, with D perhaps matching TRBD1 (6 bases). The CDR3 consists of 17 residues. V was cut by 3 bases and J by 4 bases, with 21 bases left in between. The germline CDR1 and CDR2 sequences are MGHDK and SYGVNS. The CDR3: CASSEGAGRGLGTEAFF. The CDR3 DNA reads TGTGCCAGCAGTGAGGGGGCAGGGCGAGGGTTGGGCACTGAAGCTTTCTTT. Combining the CDR3 with reference TRBV25-1 and TRBJ1-1 gives the whole variable domain EADIYQTPRYLVIGTGKKITLECSQTMGHDKMYWYQQDPGMELHLIHYSYGVNSTEKGDLSSESTVSRIRTEHFPLTLESARPSHTSQYLCASSEGAGRGLGTEAFFGQGTRLTVV.

The J gene is TRBJ1-5, the V gene TRBV19, with TRBD1 as a possible D gene (6 bases). CDR1 LNHDA and CDR2 SQIVND come from the germline V gene (reference sequence). V lost 0 bases to trimming and J lost 8 bases, with 20 bases between them. The CDR3 is 17 amino acids. The CDR3 loop is CASSIDPPDRMIEPQHF. CDR3 nucleotides: TGTGCCAGTAGTATAGACCCCCCCGACAGGATGATTGAGCCCCAGCATTTT.

The genes are TRBV2 and TRBJ1-5, with TRBD1 matching 7 bases. The ends lost 5 bases at V and 8 bases at J; junction bases unmatched: 6. The CDR3 is 13 residues long. In germline, CDR1 is SNHLY, CDR2 FYNNEI. Here the CDR3 reads CASSTGEREPQHF. The CDR3 DNA reads TGTGCCAGCAGTACAGGGGAGAGAGAGCCCCAGCATTTT.

The chain couples TRBV6-5 to TRBJ1-3, with a weak D call TRBD1 (6 bases). The germline CDR1 and CDR2 sequences are MNHEY and SVGAGI. The CDR3 sequence is 14 residues long. V was clipped by 9 bases and J by 1 base, with 13 bases between them. CDR3 sequence (DNA): TGTGCCAGGGGACATCTAGAATCTGGAAACACCATATATTTT. Encoded protein: CARGHLESGNTIYF.

This clone was recorded only once. The chain has TRBV7-2 and TRBJ1-4, with 7 bases lining up with TRBD1. V was pared by 1 base and J by 5 bases, with 4 bases of the junction left unmatched. The CDR3 is 15 amino acids. Germline V gene sequence: CDR1 SGHTA, CDR2 FQGNSA. CDR3: CASSLEGQRNEKLFF. The CDR3 DNA follows: TGTGCCAGCAGCTTAGAGGGACAGAGGAATGAAAAACTGTTTTTT.

The J gene is TRBJ2-1, the V gene TRBV19; 10 bases align to TRBD1. Germline CDR1 and CDR2: LNHDA and SQIVND (reference sequence). J lost 2 bases, V lost 6 bases, and 4 bases had no gene match. This CDR3 has 15 amino acids. CDR3 DNA sequence: TGTGCCAGTAGCCTGGGACAGGGGACCTACAATGAGCAGTTCTTC. Amino acids: CASSLGQGTYNEQFF.

This chain links TRBV10-3 with TRBJ1-5; the match to TRBD1 covers 11 bases. Germline trimming cut 5 bases from V and 5 bases from J; bases unmatched to any gene: 5. CDR1 is ENHRY and CDR2 is SYGVKD in the germline V gene. The CDR3 is 15 residues long. In DNA, the CDR3 is TGTGCCATCAGTTCCCCGGACAGGGGGCATCAGCCCCAGCATTTT. As protein: CAISSPDRGHQPQHF.

The V gene is TRBV11-3, the J gene TRBJ2-1; TRBD1 aligns across 7 bases. V was clipped by 5 bases and J by 5 bases; unmatched bases: 12. The CDR3 totals 16 residues. Germline loops: CDR1 SGHNT, CDR2 YENEEA. CDR3 protein: CASSGRTQGINNEQFF. The CDR3, as DNA: TGTGCCAGCAGCGGTCGAACACAGGGGATCAACAATGAGCAGTTCTTC.

The chain has TRBV7-2 and TRBJ2-2; D is ambiguous. Germline CDR1 reads SGHTA; CDR2 reads FQGNSA. The CDR3 sequence is 13 residues long. Trimming shortened V by 3 bases and J by 5 bases, and 7 bases separated the two germline ends. CDR3 residues: CASSFGWTGELFF. CDR3 in DNA: TGTGCCAGCAGCTTCGGGTGGACCGGGGAGCTGTTTTTT. Drawing the rest from reference TRBV7-2 and TRBJ2-2, the complete variable domain is GAGVSQSPSNKVTEKGKDVELRCDPISGHTALYWYRQSLGQGLEFLIYFQGNSAPDKSGLPSDRFSAERTGGSVSTLTIQRTQQEDSAVYLCASSFGWTGELFFGEGSRLTVL.